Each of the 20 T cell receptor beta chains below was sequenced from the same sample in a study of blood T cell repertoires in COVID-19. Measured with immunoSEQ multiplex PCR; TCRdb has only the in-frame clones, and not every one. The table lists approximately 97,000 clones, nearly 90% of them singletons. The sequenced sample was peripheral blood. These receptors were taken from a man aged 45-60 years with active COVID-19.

The CDR3 loop reads CASSQLGGTQYF. In nucleotides, the CDR3 is TGTGCCAGCAGTCAGCTGGGGGGTACGCAGTATTTT. This chain links TRBV11-2 with TRBJ2-3; D possibly corresponds to TRBD2 (6 bases). The V end lost 6 bases, the J end lost 8 bases, and 12 bases lay between the germline ends. Per the germline V gene, CDR1 is SGHAT and CDR2 is FQNNGV. The CDR3 has 12 amino acids.

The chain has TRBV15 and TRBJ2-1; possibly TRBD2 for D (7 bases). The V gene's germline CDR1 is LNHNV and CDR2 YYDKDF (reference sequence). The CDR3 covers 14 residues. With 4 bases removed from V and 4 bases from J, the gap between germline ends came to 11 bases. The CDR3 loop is CATSTRGTYNEQFF. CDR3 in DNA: TGTGCCACCAGCACGCGGGGGACATACAATGAGCAGTTCTTC.

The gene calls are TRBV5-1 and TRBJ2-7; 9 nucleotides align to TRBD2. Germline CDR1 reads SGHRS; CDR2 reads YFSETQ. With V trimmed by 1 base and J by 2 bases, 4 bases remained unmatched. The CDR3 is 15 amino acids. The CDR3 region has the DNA TGCGCCAGCAGCTTGATAGGCGGGGGGGCCTACGAGCAGTACTTC. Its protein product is CASSLIGGGAYEQYF.

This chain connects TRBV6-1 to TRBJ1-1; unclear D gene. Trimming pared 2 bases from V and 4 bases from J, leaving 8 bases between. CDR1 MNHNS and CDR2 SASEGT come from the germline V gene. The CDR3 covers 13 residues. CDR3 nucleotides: TGTGCCAGCAGTGAATCCGGTACCACTGAAGCTTTCTTT. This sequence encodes CASSESGTTEAFF.

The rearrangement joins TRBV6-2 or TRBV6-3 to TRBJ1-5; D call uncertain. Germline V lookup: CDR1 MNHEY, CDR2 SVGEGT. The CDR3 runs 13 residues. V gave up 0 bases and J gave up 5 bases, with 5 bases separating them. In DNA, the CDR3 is TGTGCCAGCAGTTACTCTCTCCATCAGCCCCAGCATTTT. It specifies CASSYSLHQPQHF.

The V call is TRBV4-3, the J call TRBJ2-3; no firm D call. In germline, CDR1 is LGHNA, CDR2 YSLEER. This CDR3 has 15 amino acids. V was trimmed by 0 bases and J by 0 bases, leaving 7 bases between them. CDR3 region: CASSQDFGSTDTQYF. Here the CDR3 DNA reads TGCGCCAGCAGCCAAGACTTCGGGAGCACAGATACGCAGTATTTT.

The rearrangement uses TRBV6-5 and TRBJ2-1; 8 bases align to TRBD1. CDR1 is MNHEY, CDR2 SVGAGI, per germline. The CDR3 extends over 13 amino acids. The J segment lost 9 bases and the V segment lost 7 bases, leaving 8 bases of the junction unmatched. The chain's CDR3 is CASMGAGQGEQFF. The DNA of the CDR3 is TGTGCCAGCATGGGGGCAGGACAGGGTGAGCAGTTCTTC.

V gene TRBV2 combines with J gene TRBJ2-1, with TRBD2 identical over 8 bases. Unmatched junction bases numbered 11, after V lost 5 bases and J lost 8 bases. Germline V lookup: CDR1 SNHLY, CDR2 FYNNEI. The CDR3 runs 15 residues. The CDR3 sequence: CASSSGGNIRDEQFF. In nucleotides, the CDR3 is TGTGCCAGCAGTAGCGGGGGAAACATCCGGGATGAGCAGTTCTTC.

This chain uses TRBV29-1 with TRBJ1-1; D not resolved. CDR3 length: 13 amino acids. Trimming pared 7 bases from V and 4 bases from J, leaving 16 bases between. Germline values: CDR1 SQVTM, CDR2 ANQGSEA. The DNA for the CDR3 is TGCAGCGGTTCCGGGAGGGAGGGCACTGAAGCTTTCTTT. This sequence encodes CSGSGREGTEAFF.

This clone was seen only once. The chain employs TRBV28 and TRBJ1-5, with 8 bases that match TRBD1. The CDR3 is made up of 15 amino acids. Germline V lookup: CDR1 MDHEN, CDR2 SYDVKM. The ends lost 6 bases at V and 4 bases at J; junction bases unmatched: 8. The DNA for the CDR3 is TGTGCCAGCAGCCTCTCAGGGGGCCCGAATCAGCCCCAGCATTTT. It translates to CASSLSGGPNQPQHF.

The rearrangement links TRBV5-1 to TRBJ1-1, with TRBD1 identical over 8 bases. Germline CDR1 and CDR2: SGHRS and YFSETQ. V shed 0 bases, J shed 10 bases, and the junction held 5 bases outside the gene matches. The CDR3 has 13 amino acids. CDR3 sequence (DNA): TGCGCCAGCAGCTTGGAGGCAGGGGGCAGAGCTTTCTTT. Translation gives CASSLEAGGRAFF. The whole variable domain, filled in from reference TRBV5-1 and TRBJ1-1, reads KAGVTQTPRYLIKTRGQQVTLSCSPISGHRSVSWYQQTPGQGLQFLFEYFSETQRNKGNFPGRFSGRQFSNSRSEMNVSTLELGDSALYLCASSLEAGGRAFFGQGTRLTVV.

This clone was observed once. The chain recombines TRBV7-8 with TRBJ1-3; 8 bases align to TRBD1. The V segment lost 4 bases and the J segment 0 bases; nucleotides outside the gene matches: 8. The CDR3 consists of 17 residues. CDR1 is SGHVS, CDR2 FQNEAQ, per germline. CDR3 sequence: CASSSGTGFFSGNTIYF. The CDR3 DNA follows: TGTGCCAGCAGCTCCGGGACAGGTTTTTTCTCTGGAAACACCATATATTTT.

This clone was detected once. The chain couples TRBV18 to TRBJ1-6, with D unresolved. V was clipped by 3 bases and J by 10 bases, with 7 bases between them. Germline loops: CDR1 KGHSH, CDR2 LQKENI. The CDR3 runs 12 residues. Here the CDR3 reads CASSPAKSPLHF. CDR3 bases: TGTGCCAGCTCACCGGCCAAATCACCCCTCCACTTT.

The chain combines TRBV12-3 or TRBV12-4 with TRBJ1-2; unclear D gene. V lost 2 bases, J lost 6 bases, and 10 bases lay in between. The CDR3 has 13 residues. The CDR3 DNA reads TGTGCCAGCAGTTTACTTGGGCTGCATGGCTACACCTTC. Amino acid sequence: CASSLLGLHGYTF.

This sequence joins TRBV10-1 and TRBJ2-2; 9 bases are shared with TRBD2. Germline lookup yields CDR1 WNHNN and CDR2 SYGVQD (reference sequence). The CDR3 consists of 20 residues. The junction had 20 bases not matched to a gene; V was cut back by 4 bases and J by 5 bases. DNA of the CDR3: TGCGCCAGCAGTGGGGGACTAGCACCACCTGGGTCGACCTTGACCGGGGAGCTGTTTTTT. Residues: CASSGGLAPPGSTLTGELFF.

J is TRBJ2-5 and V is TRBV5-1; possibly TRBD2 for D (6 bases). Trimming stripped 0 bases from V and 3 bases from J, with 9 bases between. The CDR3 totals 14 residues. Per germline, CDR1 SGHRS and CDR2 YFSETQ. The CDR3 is CASSLAGGEETQYF. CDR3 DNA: TGCGCCAGCAGCTTGGCCGGCGGGGAAGAGACCCAGTACTTC.

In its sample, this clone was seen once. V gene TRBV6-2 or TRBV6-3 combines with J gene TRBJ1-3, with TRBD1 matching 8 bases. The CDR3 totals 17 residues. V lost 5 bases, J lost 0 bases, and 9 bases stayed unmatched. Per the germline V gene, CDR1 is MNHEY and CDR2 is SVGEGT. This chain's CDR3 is CASSAGRQGISGNTIYF. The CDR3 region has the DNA TGTGCCAGCAGTGCCGGTCGACAGGGGATCTCTGGAAACACCATATATTTT.

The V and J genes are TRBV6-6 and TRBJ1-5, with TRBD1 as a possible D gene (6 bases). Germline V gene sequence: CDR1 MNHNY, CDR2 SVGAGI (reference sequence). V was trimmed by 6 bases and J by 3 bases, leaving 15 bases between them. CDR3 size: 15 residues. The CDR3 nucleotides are TGTGCCAGCAGACTCCTCCGGGACAACAATCAGCCCCAGCATTTT. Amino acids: CASRLLRDNNQPQHF.

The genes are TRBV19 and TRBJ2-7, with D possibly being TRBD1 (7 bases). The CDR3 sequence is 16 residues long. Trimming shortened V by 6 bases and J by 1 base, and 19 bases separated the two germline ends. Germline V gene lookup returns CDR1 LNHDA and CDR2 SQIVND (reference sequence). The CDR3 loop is CASSLSSAGGSYEQYF. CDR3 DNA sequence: TGTGCCAGTAGCCTTTCATCGGCAGGGGGGTCCTACGAGCAGTACTTC. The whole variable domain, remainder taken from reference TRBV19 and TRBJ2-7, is DGGITQSPKYLFRKEGQNVTLSCEQNLNHDAMYWYRQDPGQGLRLIYYSQIVNDFQKGDIAEGYSVSREKKESFPLTVTSAQKNPTAFYLCASSLSSAGGSYEQYFGPGTRLTVT.

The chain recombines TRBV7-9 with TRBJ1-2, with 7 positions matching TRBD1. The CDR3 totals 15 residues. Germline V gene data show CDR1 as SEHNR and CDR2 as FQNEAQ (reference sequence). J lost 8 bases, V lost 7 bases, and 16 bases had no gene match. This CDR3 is CASTLYRQGRSGYTF. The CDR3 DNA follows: TGTGCCAGCACCCTTTACCGACAGGGAAGGAGCGGCTACACCTTC.